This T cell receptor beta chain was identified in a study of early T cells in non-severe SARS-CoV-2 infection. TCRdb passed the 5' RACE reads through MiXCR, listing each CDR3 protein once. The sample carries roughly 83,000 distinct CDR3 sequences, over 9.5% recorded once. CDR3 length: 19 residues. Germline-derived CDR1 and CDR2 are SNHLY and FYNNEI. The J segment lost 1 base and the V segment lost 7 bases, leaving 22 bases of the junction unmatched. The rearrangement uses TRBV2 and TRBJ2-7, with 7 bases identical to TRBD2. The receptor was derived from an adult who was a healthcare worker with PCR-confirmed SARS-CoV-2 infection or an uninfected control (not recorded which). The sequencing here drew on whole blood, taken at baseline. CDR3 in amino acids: CASTAYGGGNLGGSYEQYF. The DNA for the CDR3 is TGTGCCAGCACCGCTTACGGCGGGGGAAATCTTGGGGGGTCCTACGAGCAGTACTTC.